This TCR beta chain emerged from a study of T cell repertoires in cytomegalovirus infection. Germline values: CDR1 MNHEY, CDR2 SVGEGT. CDR3 length: 14 residues. The V end lost 2 bases, the J end lost 6 bases, and 13 bases lay between the germline ends. TCRdb re-called the reads with MiXCR, one entry per CDR3 protein. Of 900,000 to 950,000 distinct CDR3 sequences in the sample, around 30% were seen once. As regards this clonotype: Its matching antigen is unknown.

The sequencing here drew on cultured CD8+ T cells from PBMCs, taken from culture after CMV antigen stimulation. The chain is built from TRBV6-2 or TRBV6-3 and TRBJ1-1; D is possibly TRBD1 (5 bases). The sequence derives from a human donor in good health (CMV status not recorded). Some clones in this sample may be carry-over from other donors' samples. CDR3 sequence (DNA): TGTGCCAGCAGTTACCCCCCCGGAGGGGCTGAAGCTTTCTTT. Translation: CASSYPPGGAEAFF.